The clone carrying this TCR beta chain is a singleton in its sample. The data stem from a study of blood T cell repertoires in COVID-19. Overall study context: Nucleic acid was either cDNA or gDNA, and it came from T cells, B-cell-depleted T cells, or PBMCs.

Authors' processing steps: Nucleated cell counts were estimated from reference gene primer amplification. Repertoires were generated with immunoSEQ multiplex PCR, while TCRdb's copy carries only in-frame clones and drops some. Clone size and the V and J calls come from that table; the DNA yielded D and trimming. Of 350,000 to 550,000 clones listed, 70% to 90% are singletons. This CDR3 spans 16 amino acids. V lost 5 bases and J 6 bases, leaving 21 bases between the germline ends. The germline CDR1 and CDR2 sequences are SEHNR and FQNEAQ (reference sequence). The source is a young woman with acute COVID-19. V gene TRBV7-9 combines with J gene TRBJ2-3; tentative D call: TRBD2 (6 bases). Material for sequencing was PBMCs or T cells enriched from blood (not recorded which). The CDR3 sequence is CASSLVLAPRGDTQYF. CDR3 nucleotide sequence: TGTGCCAGCAGCCTAGTTCTAGCGCCACGTGGGGATACGCAGTATTTT.